The present T cell receptor beta chain was sequenced within a study of post-analysis software for immune sequencing data. Across the whole study: Clinical courses comprised relapsing-remitting, secondary progressive and progressive-relapsing multiple sclerosis. General observations from the study: Patients had higher frequencies than controls of about five TRBV segments, including TRBV5-6, TRBV5-1 and TRBV20-1. Versus controls, multiple sclerosis patients showed significantly lower diversity (normalized Chao1). Same-batch samples co-clustered strongly by F measure.

As to this clonotype: No antigen is known for it.

Germline CDR1 reads MNHNY; CDR2 reads SVGAGI (reference sequence). This CDR3 comprises 15 residues. Trimming removed 0 bases at V and 6 bases at J, with 12 bases between. Unique molecular identifiers tagged the TCR beta cDNA libraries. The T cell input of about 0.85 to 10 million gave about 470,000 cDNA molecules. Using its own MiXCR run on the PCR reads, TCRdb lists one record per CDR3 protein. The sample yields hundreds of thousands of distinct CDR3 sequences, 53% seen once. The specimen sequenced was blood. The chain recombines TRBV6-6 with TRBJ2-1, with D tentatively TRBD1 (5 bases). This sequence was found in a girl aged 10-17 years with multiple sclerosis. The CDR3 nucleotides read TGTGCCAGCAGTTACTCGACCGACAGAAGCAATGAGCAGTTCTTC. Encoded protein: CASSYSTDRSNEQFF.